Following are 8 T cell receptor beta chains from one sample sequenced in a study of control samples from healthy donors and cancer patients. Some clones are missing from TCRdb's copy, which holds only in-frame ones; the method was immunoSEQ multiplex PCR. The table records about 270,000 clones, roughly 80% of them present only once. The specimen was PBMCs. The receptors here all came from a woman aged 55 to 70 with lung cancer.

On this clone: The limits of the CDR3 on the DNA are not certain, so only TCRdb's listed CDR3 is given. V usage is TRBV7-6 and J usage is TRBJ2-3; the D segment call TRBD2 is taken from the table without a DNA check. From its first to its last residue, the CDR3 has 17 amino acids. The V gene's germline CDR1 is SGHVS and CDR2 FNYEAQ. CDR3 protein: CASSFLWTSGGVDTQYF.

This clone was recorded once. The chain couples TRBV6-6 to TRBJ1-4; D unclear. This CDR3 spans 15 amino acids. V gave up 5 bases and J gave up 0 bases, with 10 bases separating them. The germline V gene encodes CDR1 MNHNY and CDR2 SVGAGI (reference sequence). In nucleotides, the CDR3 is TGTGCCAGCAGTACAATAGGCGCAACTAATGAAAAACTGTTTTTT. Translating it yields CASSTIGATNEKLFF.

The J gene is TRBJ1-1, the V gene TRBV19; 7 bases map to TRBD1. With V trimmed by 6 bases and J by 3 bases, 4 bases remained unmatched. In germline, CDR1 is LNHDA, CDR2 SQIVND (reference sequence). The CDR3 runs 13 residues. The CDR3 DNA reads TGTGCCAGTAGCCTAGACAGGGACACTGAAGCTTTCTTT. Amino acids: CASSLDRDTEAFF.

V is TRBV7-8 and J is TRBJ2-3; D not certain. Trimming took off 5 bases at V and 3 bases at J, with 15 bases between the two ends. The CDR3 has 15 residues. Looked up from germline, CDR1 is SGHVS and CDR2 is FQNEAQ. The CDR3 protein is CASSLEAVGTDTQYF. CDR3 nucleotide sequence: TGTGCCAGCAGCCTTGAGGCGGTGGGGACAGATACGCAGTATTTT.

The CDR3 sequence: CASGLAQGTPRGELFF. Here the CDR3 DNA reads TGTGCTAGTGGCTTAGCACAGGGGACACCGCGGGGGGAGCTGTTTTTT. This chain connects TRBV12-5 to TRBJ2-2, with 7 bases identical to TRBD1. This CDR3 comprises 16 residues. Germline V gene data show CDR1 as LGHNT and CDR2 as FRNRAP. Losses at the gene ends were 6 bases for V and 8 bases for J; bases not matched to a gene: 15.

The CDR3 DNA sequence: TGTGCCAGCAGCTTAGGGGCGGGAGGAACCTACGAGCAGTACTTC. As protein: CASSLGAGGTYEQYF. The V call is TRBV7-9, the J call TRBJ2-7, with 8 bases matching TRBD2. This CDR3 spans 15 amino acids. CDR1 SEHNR and CDR2 FQNEAQ come from the germline V gene (reference sequence). Unmatched junction bases numbered 4, after V lost 1 base and J lost 2 bases. Full variable domain (rest looked up from reference TRBV7-9 and TRBJ2-7): DTGVSQNPRHKITKRGQNVTFRCDPISEHNRLYWYRQTLGQGPEFLTYFQNEAQLEKSRLLSDRFSAERPKGSFSTLEIQRTEQGDSAMYLCASSLGAGGTYEQYFGPGTRLTVT.

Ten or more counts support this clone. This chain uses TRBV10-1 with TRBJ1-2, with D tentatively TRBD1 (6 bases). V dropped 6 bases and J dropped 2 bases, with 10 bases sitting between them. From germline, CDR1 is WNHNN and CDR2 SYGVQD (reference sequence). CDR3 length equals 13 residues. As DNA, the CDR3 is TGCGCCAGCAGCTACGGACAGAACTATGGCTACACCTTC. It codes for CASSYGQNYGYTF.

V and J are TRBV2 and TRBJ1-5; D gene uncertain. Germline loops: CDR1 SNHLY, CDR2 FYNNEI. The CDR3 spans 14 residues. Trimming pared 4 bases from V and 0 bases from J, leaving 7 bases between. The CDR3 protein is CASSGAISNQPQHF. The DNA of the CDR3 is TGTGCCAGCAGTGGAGCAATTAGCAATCAGCCCCAGCATTTT.